This T cell receptor (beta chain) appears in the sequencing data of a study of blood T cell repertoires in COVID-19. Overall study: There were acute and convalescent COVID-19 samples, and they came from the United States, Italy and Spain. In each case, the material was cDNA or gDNA derived from T cells, B-cell-depleted T cells, or PBMCs.

CDR1 is SNHLY, CDR2 FYNNEI, per germline. Trimming took 7 bases from V and 2 from J; bases not matched to a gene: 6. This CDR3 region has 15 residues. Recovery among Cohort 3 donors was established by two negative PCRs, clearance, or symptom resolution. TCRdb's copy holds only in-frame clones and misses some; the assay was immunoSEQ multiplex PCR. The sample has about 220,000 clones; about 83% are singletons. This chain connects TRBV2 to TRBJ2-3; 10 positions agree with TRBD2. The sequence was collected from a woman aged 40 to 50 who had recovered from COVID-19. Material: PBMCs or T cells enriched from blood (not recorded which). The CDR3 spells CASNKLAGPTDTQYF. In nucleotides, the CDR3 is TGTGCCAGCAACAAACTAGCGGGACCCACAGATACGCAGTATTTT. Filled out from reference TRBV2 and TRBJ2-3, the complete variable domain reads EPEVTQTPSHQVTQMGQEVILRCVPISNHLYFYWYRQILGQKVEFLVSFYNNEISEKSEIFDDQFSVERPDGSNFTLKIRSTKLEDSAMYFCASNKLAGPTDTQYFGPGTRLTVL.